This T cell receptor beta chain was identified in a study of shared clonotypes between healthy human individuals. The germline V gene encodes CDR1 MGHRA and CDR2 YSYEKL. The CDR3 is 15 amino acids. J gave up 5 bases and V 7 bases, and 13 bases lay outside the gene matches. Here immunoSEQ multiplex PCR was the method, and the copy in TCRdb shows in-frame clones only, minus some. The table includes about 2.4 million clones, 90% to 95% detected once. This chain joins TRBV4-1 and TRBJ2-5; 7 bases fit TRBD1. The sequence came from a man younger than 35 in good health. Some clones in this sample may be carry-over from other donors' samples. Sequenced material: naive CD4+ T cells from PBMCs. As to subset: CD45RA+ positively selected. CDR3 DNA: TGCGCCAGCACCCTATCGACAGGGATTGGGGAGACCCAGTACTTC. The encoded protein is CASTLSTGIGETQYF.